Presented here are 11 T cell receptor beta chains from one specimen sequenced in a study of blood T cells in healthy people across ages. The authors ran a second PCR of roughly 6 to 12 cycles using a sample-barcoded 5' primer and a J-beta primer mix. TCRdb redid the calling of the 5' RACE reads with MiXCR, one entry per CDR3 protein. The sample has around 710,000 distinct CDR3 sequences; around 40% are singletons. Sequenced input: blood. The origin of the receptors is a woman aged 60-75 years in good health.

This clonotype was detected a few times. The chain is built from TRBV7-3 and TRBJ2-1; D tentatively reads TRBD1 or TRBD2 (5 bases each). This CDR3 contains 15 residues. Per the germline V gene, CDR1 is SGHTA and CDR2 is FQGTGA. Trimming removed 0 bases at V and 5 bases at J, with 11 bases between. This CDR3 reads CASSLTGALHNEQFF. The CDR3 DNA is TGTGCCAGCAGCTTAACCGGGGCCCTCCACAATGAGCAGTTCTTC. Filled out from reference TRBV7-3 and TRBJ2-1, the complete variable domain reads GAGVSQTPSNKVTEKGKYVELRCDPISGHTALYWYRQSLGQGPEFLIYFQGTGAADDSGLPNDRFFAVRPEGSVSTLKIQRTERGDSAVYLCASSLTGALHNEQFFGPGTRLTVL.

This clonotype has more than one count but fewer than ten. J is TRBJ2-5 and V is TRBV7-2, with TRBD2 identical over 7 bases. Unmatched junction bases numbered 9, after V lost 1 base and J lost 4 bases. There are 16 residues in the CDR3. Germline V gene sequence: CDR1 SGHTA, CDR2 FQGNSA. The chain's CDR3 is CASSLVGGRGGETQYF. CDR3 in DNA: TGTGCCAGCAGCTTAGTGGGCGGGCGCGGGGGAGAGACCCAGTACTTC.

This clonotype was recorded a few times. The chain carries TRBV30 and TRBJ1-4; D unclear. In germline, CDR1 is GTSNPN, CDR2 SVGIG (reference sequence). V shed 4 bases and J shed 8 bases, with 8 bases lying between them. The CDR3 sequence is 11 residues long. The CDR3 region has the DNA TGTGCCTGGACCGAAAGGGAAAAACTGTTTTTT. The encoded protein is CAWTEREKLFF.

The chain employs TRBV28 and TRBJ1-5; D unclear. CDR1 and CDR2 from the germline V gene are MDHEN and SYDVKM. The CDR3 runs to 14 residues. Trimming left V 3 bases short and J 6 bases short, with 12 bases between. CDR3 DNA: TGTGCCAGCAGTTTTCGCTACGATGGTCAGCCCCAGCATTTT. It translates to CASSFRYDGQPQHF.

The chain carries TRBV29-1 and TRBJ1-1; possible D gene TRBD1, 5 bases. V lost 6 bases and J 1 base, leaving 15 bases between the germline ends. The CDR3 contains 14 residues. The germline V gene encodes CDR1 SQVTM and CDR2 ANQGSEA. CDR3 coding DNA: TGCAGCGTCGATACCGGGACCTGGAACACTGAAGCTTTCTTT. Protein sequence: CSVDTGTWNTEAFF.

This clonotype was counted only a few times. The CDR3 region has the DNA TGCAGTGCGAAGGACGGGAGAGTAGGAGCTTTCTTT. Translated: CSAKDGRVGAFF. V and J are TRBV20-1 and TRBJ1-1; D is undetermined. The length of the CDR3 is 12 residues. Per the germline V gene, CDR1 is DFQATT and CDR2 is SNEGSKA (reference sequence). V was shortened by 6 bases and J by 10 bases, with 18 bases between the two germline ends.

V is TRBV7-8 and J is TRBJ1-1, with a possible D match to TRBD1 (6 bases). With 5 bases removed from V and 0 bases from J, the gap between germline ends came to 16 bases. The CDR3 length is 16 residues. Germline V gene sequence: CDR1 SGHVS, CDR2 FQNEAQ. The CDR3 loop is CASSIGGQLMNTEAFF. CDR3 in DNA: TGTGCCAGCAGCATAGGCGGACAGCTCATGAACACTGAAGCTTTCTTT.

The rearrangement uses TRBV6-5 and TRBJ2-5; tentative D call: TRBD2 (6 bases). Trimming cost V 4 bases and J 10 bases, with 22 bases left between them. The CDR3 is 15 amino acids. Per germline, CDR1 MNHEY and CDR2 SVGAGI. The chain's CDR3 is CASSSGDAKLWDQYF. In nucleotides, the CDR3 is TGTGCCAGCAGTTCGGGGGACGCGAAACTATGGGACCAGTACTTC.

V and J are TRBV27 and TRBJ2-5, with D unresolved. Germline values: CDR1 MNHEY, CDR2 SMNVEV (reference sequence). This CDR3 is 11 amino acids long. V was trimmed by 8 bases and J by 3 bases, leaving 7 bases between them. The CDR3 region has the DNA TGTGCCAGCGGTTGGGAAGAGACCCAGTACTTC. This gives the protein CASGWEETQYF.

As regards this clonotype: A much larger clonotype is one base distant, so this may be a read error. DNA of the CDR3: TGTGCCAGCAGGTACCCAGCGGGAGAGCAGTTCTTC. Protein: CASRYPAGEQFF. This chain links TRBV6-2 or TRBV6-3 with TRBJ2-1; TRBD2 matches at 7 bases. V shed 6 bases, J shed 10 bases, and the junction held 6 bases outside the gene matches. In germline, CDR1 is MNHEY, CDR2 SVGEGT. The CDR3 runs to 12 residues.

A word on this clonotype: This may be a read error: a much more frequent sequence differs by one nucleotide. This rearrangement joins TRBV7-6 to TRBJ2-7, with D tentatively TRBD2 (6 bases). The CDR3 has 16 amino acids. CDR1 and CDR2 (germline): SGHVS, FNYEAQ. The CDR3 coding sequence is TGTGCCGGCAGCTTTAGACCCGGGACTGAAACCTACGAGCAGTACTTC. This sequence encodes CAGSFRPGTETYEQYF.